This TCR beta chain was identified in a study of control samples from healthy donors and cancer patients. V lost 4 bases and J lost 6, with 7 bases in between. The germline gives CDR1 MDHEN, CDR2 SYDVKM. This CDR3 is built from 12 residues. TCRdb keeps only in-frame clones here, not all; method: immunoSEQ multiplex PCR. The sample lists about 160,000 clones, 70% to 90% occurring once. The rearrangement uses TRBV28 and TRBJ1-5, with D possibly TRBD1 on 5 matching bases. The TCR sequence derives from a man under 40 in good health. The sequenced material came from blood. This CDR3 reads CASSSGVQPQHF. The DNA of the CDR3 is TGTGCCAGCAGTTCGGGGGTTCAGCCCCAGCATTTT.